Shown below are 16 T cell receptor beta chains from a single sample sequenced in a study of blood T cell repertoires in COVID-19. Method: immunoSEQ multiplex PCR; TCRdb's copy keeps in-frame clones and lacks some. The sample has just over 80,000 clones; under 80% are singletons. Sequenced material: peripheral blood. The receptors were gathered from a woman of 80 years or more with active or convalescent COVID-19.

The chain combines TRBV30 with TRBJ2-3; 8 bases match TRBD2. The CDR3 is 15 amino acids. Germline V CDR1 and CDR2: GTSNPN, SVGIG (reference sequence). The V gene end was trimmed by 0 bases and the J gene end by 4 bases; junction bases not matched to a gene: 6. The CDR3: CAWSVPGGLSDTQYF. The CDR3 DNA is TGTGCCTGGAGTGTACCGGGGGGGCTATCAGATACGCAGTATTTT.

The V gene is TRBV2, the J gene TRBJ2-5; a possible D gene is TRBD2 (5 bases). V gave up 2 bases and J gave up 3 bases, with 16 bases separating them. The CDR3 spans 16 residues. Looked up from germline, CDR1 is SNHLY and CDR2 is FYNNEI. CDR3 nucleotides: TGTGCCAGCAGTGAACCGCCCGGACTTTATAAAGAGACCCAGTACTTC. Protein sequence: CASSEPPGLYKETQYF.

The chain employs TRBV5-4 and TRBJ1-2, with TRBD1 identical over 8 bases. Per germline, CDR1 SGHNT and CDR2 YYREEE (reference sequence). The CDR3 runs to 15 residues. Trimming took 0 bases from V and 1 from J; bases not matched to a gene: 2. The CDR3 DNA sequence: TGTGCCAGCAGCTTGGGGACAGGGATTAACTATGGCTACACCTTC. Its protein product is CASSLGTGINYGYTF.

The genes are TRBV4-1 and TRBJ2-3, with TRBD2 matching over 7 bases. The CDR3 has 16 residues. J was trimmed by 7 bases and V by 3 bases; bases with no gene match: 13. CDR1 and CDR2 (germline): MGHRA, YSYEKL. The CDR3 region is CASSHPLGTTHNTQYF. The CDR3 DNA reads as TGCGCCAGCAGCCACCCGCTCGGGACTACCCACAATACGCAGTATTTT.

This clone has just a few counts. This chain joins TRBV6-2 or TRBV6-3 and TRBJ1-2, with D uncertain. From germline, CDR1 is MNHEY and CDR2 SVGEGT. V was clipped by 1 base and J by 5 bases, with 8 bases between them. The CDR3 is 13 residues long. The CDR3 DNA follows: TGTGCCAGCAGTTACTTAGTAACTTATGGCTACACCTTC. Its protein is CASSYLVTYGYTF.

The gene calls are TRBV9 and TRBJ1-3; unclear D gene. This CDR3 spans 15 amino acids. Germline loops: CDR1 SGDLS, CDR2 YYNGEE. The ends were cut back, 4 bases at V and 0 bases at J, with 11 bases in the middle. Here the CDR3 reads CASSLDTSSGNTIYF. The CDR3 DNA is TGTGCCAGCAGCCTCGACACCAGCTCTGGAAACACCATATATTTT.

The V call is TRBV6-5, the J call TRBJ2-7, with D unresolved. V lost 0 bases and J 2 bases, leaving 11 bases between the germline ends. From germline, CDR1 is MNHEY and CDR2 SVGAGI. This CDR3 spans 15 amino acids. The DNA for the CDR3 is TGTGCCAGCAGTTACTCCTTTAGTAGAACCTACGAGCAGTACTTC. Translated: CASSYSFSRTYEQYF.

The rearrangement links TRBV7-2 to TRBJ2-7; 7 bases agree with TRBD2. This CDR3 spans 15 amino acids. The germline CDR1 and CDR2 sequences are SGHTA and FQGNSA. The ends lost 5 bases at V and 6 bases at J; junction bases unmatched: 13. CDR3 DNA: TGTGCCAGCAGCACCACCGGGGGGATGAGCGTCGAGCAGTACTTC. Its translation is CASSTTGGMSVEQYF.

The V gene is TRBV6-5, the J gene TRBJ1-2, with 7 bases identical to TRBD1. The CDR3 covers 14 residues. V trimming: 5 bases; J trimming: 2 bases; junction bases outside the gene matches: 5. CDR1 and CDR2 (germline): MNHEY, SVGAGI. The CDR3 region is CASSTGTANYGYTF. The CDR3 DNA follows: TGTGCCAGCAGTACCGGGACAGCGAACTATGGCTACACCTTC.

This clone was counted ten times or more. This chain connects TRBV11-2 to TRBJ2-5, with D maybe TRBD2 (5 bases). Germline loops: CDR1 SGHAT, CDR2 FQNNGV. This CDR3 comprises 14 residues. V was cut by 6 bases and J by 0 bases, with 11 bases left in between. The CDR3 here is CASRPEDHQETQYF. Here the CDR3 DNA reads TGTGCCAGCAGACCGGAGGACCACCAAGAGACCCAGTACTTC.

This rearrangement joins TRBV11-3 to TRBJ1-2; 8 bases align to TRBD1. The CDR3 extends over 16 amino acids. V shed 0 bases, J shed 7 bases, and the junction held 10 bases outside the gene matches. Germline V gene sequence: CDR1 SGHNT, CDR2 YENEEA. Written as DNA, the CDR3 is TGTGCCAGCAGCTTAGATGTCGGGGGACAGGCCTGTGGCTACACCTTC. Amino acids: CASSLDVGGQACGYTF.

The chain couples TRBV25-1 to TRBJ1-2; perhaps TRBD1 as D (5 bases). The germline V and J ends were trimmed by 11 bases and 9 bases, with 22 bases remaining between them. The germline CDR1 and CDR2 sequences are MGHDK and SYGVNS. The CDR3 length is 13 residues. The CDR3 DNA reads as TGTGCCGCCGGAGAAGGGGCGGTAAGCCGCTACACCTTC. It encodes CAAGEGAVSRYTF.

V is TRBV5-1 and J is TRBJ1-5; 10 bases are shared with TRBD1. The CDR3 loop spans 14 amino acids. Per the germline V gene, CDR1 is SGHRS and CDR2 is YFSETQ. Trimming took 4 bases from V and 5 from J; bases not matched to a gene: 3. CDR3 protein: CASSVGQGDQPQHF. As DNA, the CDR3 is TGCGCCAGCAGCGTTGGACAGGGGGATCAGCCCCAGCATTTT.

This sequence joins TRBV29-1 and TRBJ1-1; possible D gene TRBD1, 5 bases. Germline V gene lookup returns CDR1 SQVTM and CDR2 ANQGSEA. This CDR3 contains 13 residues. Trimming left V 5 bases short and J 4 bases short, with 14 bases between. The DNA for the CDR3 is TGCAGCGTTTTAACGGGGGGTGGCACTGAAGCTTTCTTT. Residues: CSVLTGGGTEAFF. Filled out from reference TRBV29-1 and TRBJ1-1, the complete variable domain reads SAVISQKPSRDICQRGTSLTIQCQVDSQVTMMFWYRQQPGQSLTLIATANQGSEATYESGFVIDKFPISRPNLTFSTLTVSNMSPEDSSIYLCSVLTGGGTEAFFGQGTRLTVV.

This rearrangement joins TRBV5-1 to TRBJ2-7; 9 positions agree with TRBD2. V gave up 0 bases and J gave up 3 bases; unmatched junction bases: 7. The germline V gene encodes CDR1 SGHRS and CDR2 YFSETQ. The CDR3 has 16 amino acids. CDR3 in DNA: TGCGCCAGCAGCTTGGGGTCCGGACTAGCGAGCTACGAGCAGTACTTC. It yields the protein CASSLGSGLASYEQYF.

The chain carries TRBV6-5 and TRBJ1-4; D not resolved. This CDR3 is built from 15 residues. Trimming stripped 6 bases from V and 0 bases from J, with 11 bases between. Germline V gene data show CDR1 as MNHEY and CDR2 as SVGAGI. The CDR3 nucleotides are TGTGCCAGCAGGAAAGACTGGGCAACTAATGAAAAACTGTTTTTT. It codes for CASRKDWATNEKLFF.